These 19 T cell receptor beta chains came from one sample sequenced in a study of shared clonotypes between healthy human individuals. The data were produced by immunoSEQ multiplex PCR, yet TCRdb's version contains in-frame clones alone and is incomplete. The table has 900,000 to 1,200,000 clones, around 78% seen once; the top ten hold roughly 0.61%. Sequencing input: memory CD4+ T cells from PBMCs. Regarding subset: CD45RA-negative fraction. These receptors originate from a man aged 18-30 years in good health. Some clones in this sample may be carry-over from other donors' samples.

The chain employs TRBV5-1 and TRBJ2-3, with a possible D match to TRBD2 (5 bases). This CDR3 comprises 13 residues. V lost 7 bases to trimming and J lost 4 bases, with 13 bases between them. Germline assignment: CDR1 SGHRS and CDR2 YFSETQ. The CDR3 loop reads CASEGFQSDTQYF. CDR3 bases: TGCGCCAGCGAGGGTTTTCAATCAGATACGCAGTATTTT.

This chain uses TRBV2 with TRBJ1-1; D is unclear. Per germline, CDR1 SNHLY and CDR2 FYNNEI. Trimming stripped 6 bases from V and 0 bases from J, with 8 bases between. This CDR3 region has 13 residues. CDR3 nucleotide sequence: TGTGCCAGCAGGGAAATAATGAACACTGAAGCTTTCTTT. It is translated as CASREIMNTEAFF.

As to this clone: The same CDR3 is also encoded by other DNA sequences in this sample. The CDR3 here is CASSPRGNSNQPQHF. As DNA, the CDR3 is TGTGCCAGCTCACCACGGGGGAATAGCAATCAGCCCCAGCATTTT. The chain is built from TRBV18 and TRBJ1-5, with D maybe TRBD1 (5 bases). The V gene lost 1 base and the J gene lost 0 bases, with 7 bases spanning the gap. CDR1 and CDR2 from the germline V gene are KGHSH and LQKENI. CDR3 size: 15 residues.

This clone was recorded once. The chain recombines TRBV19 with TRBJ2-3, with a tentative D call TRBD2 (5 bases). The V and J ends lost 5 bases and 4 bases respectively, with 13 bases between them. This CDR3 has 14 amino acids. Germline values: CDR1 LNHDA, CDR2 SQIVND (reference sequence). The CDR3 here is CASSGGGRADTQYF. CDR3 DNA sequence: TGTGCCAGTAGTGGAGGAGGTCGGGCAGATACGCAGTATTTT.

The V call is TRBV7-2, the J call TRBJ1-2; D ambiguous. The ends were cut back, 5 bases at V and 2 bases at J, with 15 bases in the middle. Germline V lookup: CDR1 SGHTA, CDR2 FQGNSA. The CDR3 has 15 amino acids. CDR3 region: CASSPRGVLNYGYTF. The CDR3 DNA follows: TGTGCCAGCAGCCCCCGGGGAGTTCTCAACTATGGCTACACCTTC.

V usage is TRBV9 and J usage is TRBJ1-3; D uncertain. The V and J ends lost 0 bases and 4 bases respectively, with 5 bases between them. CDR3 length equals 13 residues. The V gene's germline CDR1 is SGDLS and CDR2 YYNGEE. CDR3 sequence (DNA): TGTGCCAGCAGCGTAGGACCGGGAAACACCATATATTTT. This codes for CASSVGPGNTIYF.

CDR3: CASSPSADNNEQFF. The CDR3 bases are TGTGCCAGCAGCCCCAGCGCTGATAACAATGAGCAGTTCTTC. The gene calls are TRBV11-1 and TRBJ2-1; D is undetermined. The CDR3 length is 14 residues. Trimming removed 5 bases at V and 5 bases at J, with 13 bases between. Per germline, CDR1 SGHAT and CDR2 FQDESV (reference sequence).

V usage is TRBV4-3 and J usage is TRBJ2-7; tentative D call: TRBD2 (5 bases). This CDR3 has 13 residues. The germline CDR1 and CDR2 sequences are LGHNA and YSLEER. The V end lost 0 bases, the J end lost 11 bases, and 14 bases lay between the germline ends. As DNA, the CDR3 is TGCGCCAGCAGCCAAGAGGTGGACTCCCCCAAGTACTTC. It specifies CASSQEVDSPKYF.

The chain employs TRBV9 and TRBJ1-1; 11 bases agree with TRBD1. CDR1 is SGDLS, CDR2 YYNGEE, per germline. The CDR3 has 16 residues. The V and J ends lost 4 bases and 2 bases, in that order; junction bases with no gene match: 7. The chain's CDR3 is CASSPRTGGLNTEAFF. The CDR3 DNA reads as TGTGCCAGCAGCCCTAGGACAGGGGGCTTAAACACTGAAGCTTTCTTT.

The chain combines TRBV5-1 with TRBJ2-7; D gene uncertain. This CDR3 contains 15 residues. Trimming pared 1 base from V and 2 bases from J, leaving 13 bases between. Germline V gives CDR1 SGHRS, CDR2 YFSETQ. The CDR3 sequence is CASSLLPPPTYEQYF. The CDR3 DNA sequence: TGCGCCAGCAGCTTGTTACCGCCGCCCACCTACGAGCAGTACTTC. The full variable domain, in which reference TRBV5-1 and TRBJ2-7 provide the parts outside the CDR3, is KAGVTQTPRYLIKTRGQQVTLSCSPISGHRSVSWYQQTPGQGLQFLFEYFSETQRNKGNFPGRFSGRQFSNSRSEMNVSTLELGDSALYLCASSLLPPPTYEQYFGPGTRLTVT.

The chain combines TRBV18 with TRBJ2-3; D might be TRBD1 (5 bases). Trimming removed 4 bases at V and 5 bases at J, with 13 bases between. Germline values: CDR1 KGHSH, CDR2 LQKENI. The CDR3 loop spans 14 amino acids. The CDR3 nucleotides read TGTGCCAGCTCACTTCTACAGGTTAGAGATACGCAGTATTTT. The encoded protein is CASSLLQVRDTQYF.

CDR3 region: CASTLGGNTEAFF. The CDR3, as DNA: TGTGCCAGCACCCTGGGGGGGAACACTGAAGCTTTCTTT. The chain couples TRBV7-9 to TRBJ1-1; possibly TRBD1 for D (5 bases). Germline V gene lookup returns CDR1 SEHNR and CDR2 FQNEAQ (reference sequence). The CDR3 extends over 13 amino acids. The V end lost 7 bases, the J end lost 1 base, and 10 bases lay between the germline ends. The variable domain in full, with the rest retrieved from reference TRBV7-9 and TRBJ1-1, is DTGVSQNPRHKITKRGQNVTFRCDPISEHNRLYWYRQTLGQGPEFLTYFQNEAQLEKSRLLSDRFSAERPKGSFSTLEIQRTEQGDSAMYLCASTLGGNTEAFFGQGTRLTVV.

J is TRBJ1-4 and V is TRBV7-9; D gene ambiguous. This CDR3 has 12 residues. Germline V lookup: CDR1 SEHNR, CDR2 FQNEAQ (reference sequence). The V gene lost 3 bases and the J gene lost 6 bases, with 5 bases spanning the gap. Written as DNA, the CDR3 is TGTGCCAGCAGCTTCGAAGATGAAAAACTGTTTTTT. Protein product: CASSFEDEKLFF. Looking up the rest from reference TRBV7-9 and TRBJ1-4 gives the full variable domain: DTGVSQNPRHKITKRGQNVTFRCDPISEHNRLYWYRQTLGQGPEFLTYFQNEAQLEKSRLLSDRFSAERPKGSFSTLEIQRTEQGDSAMYLCASSFEDEKLFFGSGTQLSVL.

This clone has just a few counts. This chain connects TRBV7-8 to TRBJ2-1; no clear D gene. The CDR3 is made up of 15 amino acids. The V end lost 1 base, the J end lost 7 bases, and 14 bases lay between the germline ends. The germline gives CDR1 SGHVS, CDR2 FQNEAQ. The CDR3 sequence: CASSLGKGWNNEQFF. CDR3 bases: TGTGCCAGCAGCTTAGGCAAAGGATGGAATAATGAGCAGTTCTTC.

Details on this clone: This sequence may be a read error, since a much larger clone differs from it by one base. The V call is TRBV6-6, the J call TRBJ2-7; 7 nucleotides agree with TRBD1. The CDR3 covers 13 residues. CDR1 is MNHNY, CDR2 SVGAGI, per germline (reference sequence). The V and J ends lost 6 bases and 3 bases, in that order; junction bases with no gene match: 5. This CDR3 reads CASSLTGRYEQYF. As DNA, the CDR3 is TGTGCCAGCAGCTTGACAGGGCGCTACGAGCAGTACTTC.

This rearrangement joins TRBV7-9 to TRBJ1-5; 8 nucleotides match TRBD1. The CDR3 is 15 amino acids. Germline CDR1 SEHNR, CDR2 FQNEAQ (reference sequence). Germline trimming cut 4 bases from V and 4 bases from J; bases unmatched to any gene: 6. The CDR3 is CASSWTGQGNQPQHF. The CDR3 DNA sequence: TGTGCCAGCAGCTGGACTGGACAGGGAAATCAGCCCCAGCATTTT.

This clone was recorded a few times. The gene calls are TRBV7-2 and TRBJ2-1; 8 nucleotides line up with TRBD2. The germline V gene encodes CDR1 SGHTA and CDR2 FQGNSA. CDR3 length equals 13 residues. After removal of 5 bases from V and 7 bases from J, the junction contained 4 bases not matched to a gene. The CDR3, as DNA: TGTGCCAGCAGCCCCCGGGGGGGTAATGAGCAGTTCTTC. Translated: CASSPRGGNEQFF.

The chain uses TRBV10-3 and TRBJ2-3; tentative D call: TRBD2 (5 bases). V gave up 2 bases and J gave up 2 bases, with 14 bases separating them. CDR1 and CDR2 (germline): ENHRY, SYGVKD. The CDR3 runs to 16 residues. This chain's CDR3 is CAISEEGPLHTDTQYF. In DNA, the CDR3 is TGTGCCATCAGTGAGGAGGGCCCACTTCACACAGATACGCAGTATTTT.

This chain links TRBV4-2 with TRBJ2-3; TRBD2 matches 9 bases. CDR1 LGHNA and CDR2 YNFKEQ come from the germline V gene. This CDR3 spans 14 amino acids. The junction had 1 base not matched to a gene; V was cut back by 4 bases and J by 2 bases. CDR3 loop: CASSPSGDTDTQYF. CDR3 nucleotide sequence: TGTGCCAGCAGCCCTAGCGGGGACACAGATACGCAGTATTTT.